This is a list of T cell receptor beta chains from one sample in a study of siplizumab effects on memory and regulatory T cells. Sequencing used immunoSEQ multiplex PCR; TCRdb keeps in-frame clones, though not all of them. Of some 100,000 clones listed, around 92% are singletons. The sequenced sample was Tregs sorted from blood. These receptors were collected from a human donor in good health. Both conserved end residues are part of each CDR3. The D gene is left open where the match is weak. Clone size is shown for a subset of rows, as once, few, many or a class of expanded clone.

size	J	length	V	D	DNA	CDR3
.	TRBJ1-4	11	TRBV20-1	.	TGCAGCGCCCCCATGGAGGAAAAACTGTTTTTT	CSAPMEEKLFF
.	TRBJ1-2	14	TRBV18	.	TGTGCCAGCTACTCTGGGGGAGGGGAAGATGGCTACACCTTC	CASYSGGGEDGYTF
few	TRBJ2-5	14	TRBV15	.	TGTGCCACCAGCAGAGGATCCGGAGGAGAGACCCAGTACTTC	CATSRGSGGETQYF
.	TRBJ2-7	15	TRBV5-4	TRBD1	TGTGCCAGCAGCATGTCCGGGACAGGGGTTATGGAGCAGTACTTC	CASSMSGTGVMEQYF
.	TRBJ2-7	15	TRBV11-2	TRBD2	TGTGCCAGCAGCTCCTTAGCGGGGAAAAACTACGAGCAGTACTTC	CASSSLAGKNYEQYF
.	TRBJ1-2	15	TRBV6-5	TRBD1	TGTGCCAGCAGTCGAAACACCGACAGGGCTTATGGCTACACCTTC	CASSRNTDRAYGYTF
once	TRBJ1-2	16	TRBV6-5	.	TGTGCCAGCAGTTACACAATCCCAGGGTCTAACTATGGCTACACCTTC	CASSYTIPGSNYGYTF
once	TRBJ2-3	17	TRBV5-1	TRBD2	TGCGCCAGCAGCTCGGCCAGCGGGAGGCCTAGCACAGATACGCAGTATTTT	CASSSASGRPSTDTQYF
once	TRBJ2-7	12	TRBV5-4	.	TGTGCCAGCAGCTTGCTTCGTTACGAGCAGTACTTC	CASSLLRYEQYF
.	TRBJ2-1	15	TRBV5-4	.	TGTGCCAGCAGCTTAGGCGGCCTACTATACAATGAGCAGTTCTTC	CASSLGGLLYNEQFF
.	TRBJ1-1	14	TRBV5-3	.	TGTGCCAGAAGCTTGGGGTACAGTCGCACTGAAGCTTTCTTT	CARSLGYSRTEAFF
few	TRBJ2-7	14	TRBV2	TRBD1	TGTGCCAGCAGGCGGGACAGGTTATCCTACGAGCAGTACTTC	CASRRDRLSYEQYF
.	TRBJ1-5	13	TRBV10-3	.	TGTGCCATCAACCAGGGAAAAAATCAGCCCCAGCATTTT	CAINQGKNQPQHF
.	TRBJ2-2	16	TRBV29-1	TRBD2	TGCAGCGTCATGATTTGGGGACTAGCGGGAGTCGGGGAGCTGTTTTTT	CSVMIWGLAGVGELFF
few	TRBJ1-1	12	TRBV29-1	.	TGCAGCGTTGAGCTGTCTAGGACTGAAGCTTTCTTT	CSVELSRTEAFF
.	TRBJ2-5	16	TRBV6-6	.	TGTGCCAGCAGTTACTCAATCGCCGCCTTGGGGGAGACCCAGTACTTC	CASSYSIAALGETQYF
.	TRBJ2-7	14	TRBV5-1	.	TGCGCCAGCAGCTTGATAGGGCGCCCCTACGAGCAGTACTTC	CASSLIGRPYEQYF
.	TRBJ1-5	12	TRBV30	.	TGTGCCTGGGACTCCCGCAATCAGCCCCAGCATTTT	CAWDSRNQPQHF
.	TRBJ2-1	14	TRBV5-1	.	TGCGCCAGCAAATCCGGGAAGGGACTGGGTGAGCAGTTCTTC	CASKSGKGLGEQFF
.	TRBJ2-1	15	TRBV10-3	.	TGTGCCATCAGTGAGGAGAGGAATCACTACAATGAGCAGTTCTTC	CAISEERNHYNEQFF
.	TRBJ2-3	14	TRBV7-3	TRBD2	TGTGCCAGCAGCTTCGGGGGGAGCACAGATACGCAGTATTTT	CASSFGGSTDTQYF
.	TRBJ1-1	14	TRBV6-1	.	TGTGCCAGCAGTCGGGCGGCAGGGAACACTGAAGCTTTCTTT	CASSRAAGNTEAFF
.	TRBJ2-3	14	TRBV7-2	.	TGTGCCAGCAGCTTTCTTGGGGTCACAGATACGCAGTATTTT	CASSFLGVTDTQYF
.	TRBJ2-1	11	TRBV6-1	.	TGTGCCAGCAGTGAAGTTAATAGCCACTTCTTC	CASSEVNSHFF
.	TRBJ2-1	14	TRBV18	TRBD2	TGTGCCAGCTCACCAGGTAGCGGGGGCTATGAGCAGTTCTTC	CASSPGSGGYEQFF
.	TRBJ1-1	13	TRBV12-5	.	TGTGCTAGTTATCCGACGCAGGGGACTGAAGCTTTCTTT	CASYPTQGTEAFF
.	TRBJ2-1	13	TRBV2	TRBD1	TGTGCCAGCAGAGACAGGGTTGGCAATGAGCAGTTCTTC	CASRDRVGNEQFF
.	TRBJ1-1	15	TRBV30	.	TGTGCCTGGAGCGAGTTGACAGTCCCGAACACTGAAGCTTTCTTT	CAWSELTVPNTEAFF
once	TRBJ2-5	12	TRBV11-1	TRBD1	TGTGCCAGCACCAGGGGGAAAGAGACCCAGTACTTC	CASTRGKETQYF
.	TRBJ2-7	15	TRBV5-8	TRBD1	TGTGCCAGCAGCTTGTCCGGGACAGGGGGCGGCGAGCAGTACTTC	CASSLSGTGGGEQYF
once	TRBJ2-1	14	TRBV5-4	.	TGTGCCAGCAGCGACAGACGCTCCTACAATGAGCAGTTCTTC	CASSDRRSYNEQFF
.	TRBJ2-5	13	TRBV7-2	.	TGTGCCAGCAGCTTCGTTCAGGGAGAGACCCAGTACTTC	CASSFVQGETQYF
.	TRBJ1-1	16	TRBV10-3	TRBD1	TGTGCCATCAGTGGTTGGACAGGGGGCGCGCAGACTGAAGCTTTCTTT	CAISGWTGGAQTEAFF
.	TRBJ2-7	11	TRBV14	.	TGTGCCAGCAGCCAAATCAGCGAGCAGTACTTC	CASSQISEQYF
.	TRBJ1-2	13	TRBV4-1	.	TGCGCCAGCAGCCCGAATGGTGGTTATGGCTACACCTTC	CASSPNGGYGYTF
.	TRBJ2-3	16	TRBV2	TRBD1	TGTGCCAGCAGTCCCAGGGGGCTCACTTACACAGATACGCAGTATTTT	CASSPRGLTYTDTQYF
.	TRBJ2-5	14	TRBV7-9	.	TGTGCCAGCAGCCTTTATAGCAGGGCGGAGACCCAGTACTTC	CASSLYSRAETQYF
once	TRBJ1-4	14	TRBV29-1	.	TGCAGCGTTAGATGGACAGAAAGTAATGAAAAACTGTTTTTT	CSVRWTESNEKLFF
once	TRBJ2-1	15	TRBV11-2	.	TGTGCCAGCAGCTCCATCGGAGGCATACACAATGAGCAGTTCTTC	CASSSIGGIHNEQFF
.	TRBJ2-1	14	TRBV11-2	.	TGTGCCAGCAGCTCGGTGCAGCGGAACAATGAGCAGTTCTTC	CASSSVQRNNEQFF
once	TRBJ2-2	13	TRBV11-2	.	TGTGCCAGCAGCTTAGATAATCGGAGGGAGCTGTTTTTT	CASSLDNRRELFF
.	TRBJ1-1	14	TRBV30	.	TGTGCCTGGAGGATGAATTTGCGGGACACTGAAGCTTTCTTT	CAWRMNLRDTEAFF
.	TRBJ1-5	14	TRBV19	.	TGTGCCAGTAGTTCCTCGGGGGCGAATCAGCCCCAGCATTTT	CASSSSGANQPQHF